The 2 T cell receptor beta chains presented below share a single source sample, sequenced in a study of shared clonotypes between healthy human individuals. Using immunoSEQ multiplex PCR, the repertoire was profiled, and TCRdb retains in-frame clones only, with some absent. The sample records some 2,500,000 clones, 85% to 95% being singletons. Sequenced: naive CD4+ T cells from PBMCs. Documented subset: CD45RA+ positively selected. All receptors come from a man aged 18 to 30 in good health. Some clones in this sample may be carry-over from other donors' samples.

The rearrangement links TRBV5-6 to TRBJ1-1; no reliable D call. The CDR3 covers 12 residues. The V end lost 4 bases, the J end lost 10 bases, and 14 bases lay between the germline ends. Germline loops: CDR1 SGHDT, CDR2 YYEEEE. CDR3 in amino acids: CASSPRPGSAFF. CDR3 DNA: TGTGCCAGCAGCCCTCGACCTGGTTCAGCTTTCTTT.

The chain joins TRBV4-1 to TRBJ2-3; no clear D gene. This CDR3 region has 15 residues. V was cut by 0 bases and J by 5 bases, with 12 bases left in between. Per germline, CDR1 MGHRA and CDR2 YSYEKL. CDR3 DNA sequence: TGCGCCAGCAGCCAAGAGAGACGGAGAGGAGATACGCAGTATTTT. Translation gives CASSQERRRGDTQYF.